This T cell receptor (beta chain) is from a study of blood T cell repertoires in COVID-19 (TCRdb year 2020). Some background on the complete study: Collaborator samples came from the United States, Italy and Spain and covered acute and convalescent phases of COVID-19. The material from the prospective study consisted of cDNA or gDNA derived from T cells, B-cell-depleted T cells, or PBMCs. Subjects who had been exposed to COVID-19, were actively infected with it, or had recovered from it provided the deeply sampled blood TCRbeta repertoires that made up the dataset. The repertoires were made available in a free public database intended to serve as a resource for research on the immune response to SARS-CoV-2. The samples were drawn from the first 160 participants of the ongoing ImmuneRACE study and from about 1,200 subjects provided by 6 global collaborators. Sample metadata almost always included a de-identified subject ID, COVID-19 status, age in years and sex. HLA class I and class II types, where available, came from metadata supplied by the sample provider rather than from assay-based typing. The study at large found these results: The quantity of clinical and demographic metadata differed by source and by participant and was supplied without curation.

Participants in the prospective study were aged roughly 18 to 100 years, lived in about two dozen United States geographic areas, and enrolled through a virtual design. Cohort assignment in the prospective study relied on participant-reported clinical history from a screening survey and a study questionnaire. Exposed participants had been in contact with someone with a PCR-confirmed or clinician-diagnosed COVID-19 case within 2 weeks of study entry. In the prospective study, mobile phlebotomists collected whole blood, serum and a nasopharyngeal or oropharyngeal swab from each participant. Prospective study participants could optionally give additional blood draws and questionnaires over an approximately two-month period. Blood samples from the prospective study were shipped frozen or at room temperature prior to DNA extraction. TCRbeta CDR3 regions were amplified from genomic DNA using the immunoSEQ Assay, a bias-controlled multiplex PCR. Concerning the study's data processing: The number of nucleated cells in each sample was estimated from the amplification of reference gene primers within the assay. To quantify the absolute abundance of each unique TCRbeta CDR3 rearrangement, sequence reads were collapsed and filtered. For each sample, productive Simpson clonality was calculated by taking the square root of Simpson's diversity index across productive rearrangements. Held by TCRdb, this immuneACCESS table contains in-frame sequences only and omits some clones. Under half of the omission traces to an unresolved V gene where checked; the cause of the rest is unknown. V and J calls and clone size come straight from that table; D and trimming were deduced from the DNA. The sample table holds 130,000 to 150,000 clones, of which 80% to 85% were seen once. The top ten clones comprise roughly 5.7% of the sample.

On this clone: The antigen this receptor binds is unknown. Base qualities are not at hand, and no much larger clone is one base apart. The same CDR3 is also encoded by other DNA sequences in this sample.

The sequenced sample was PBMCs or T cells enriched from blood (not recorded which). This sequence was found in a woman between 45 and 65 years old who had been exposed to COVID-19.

The base sequence is TGTGCCAGCAGCTTAGGGGGCACTACTGGAAACACCATATATTTT. Translated, this gives CASSLGGTTGNTIYF. In this chain, TRBV7-2 is recombined with TRBJ1-3; TRBD1 might be the D gene, on 5 matching bases. V drops 1 base and J drops 2 bases, leaving 9 bases in between. The CDR3 has 15 amino acids, counting the end cysteine and phenylalanine. Just CDR3 DNA is preserved here, 45 bases in frame from base 1. The germline V gene sets CDR1 to SGHTA and CDR2 to FQGNSA.